Listed here are 30 T cell receptor beta chains from one sample, sequenced in a study of blood T cell repertoires in COVID-19. The assay was immunoSEQ multiplex PCR, and TCRdb's table has in-frame clones only and misses some. The sample contains about 250,000 clones, about 90% of which appear only once. The sample consisted of peripheral blood. These TCRs come from a man aged 80 or over with acute or convalescent COVID-19.

This chain uses TRBV5-4 with TRBJ2-1; D is ambiguous. Deletions cut 4 bases from V and 2 bases from J, with 16 bases between. CDR3 length: 16 residues. Germline loops: CDR1 SGHNT, CDR2 YYREEE (reference sequence). The DNA for the CDR3 is TGTGCCAGCAGCGCGACCGCCCTAGTTCCCTACAATGAGCAGTTCTTC. This encodes CASSATALVPYNEQFF.

The chain employs TRBV10-3 and TRBJ2-1, with 11 nucleotides matching TRBD2. Unmatched junction bases numbered 11, after V lost 0 bases and J lost 1 base. The germline V gene encodes CDR1 ENHRY and CDR2 SYGVKD. This CDR3 comprises 20 residues. CDR3 loop: CAISESKTSGSPRSYNEQFF. The CDR3 nucleotides are TGTGCCATCAGTGAGTCGAAAACTAGCGGGAGTCCCAGATCCTACAATGAGCAGTTCTTC.

This clone was seen once. The rearrangement links TRBV6-5 to TRBJ2-3, with D perhaps matching TRBD1 (6 bases). The V gene's germline CDR1 is MNHEY and CDR2 SVGAGI. Trimming pared 5 bases from V and 6 bases from J, leaving 9 bases between. The CDR3 loop spans 12 amino acids. CDR3 DNA: TGTGCCAGCAGTATTCAGGGGGATACGCAGTATTTT. Its protein product is CASSIQGDTQYF.

Concerning this clone: This same CDR3 is encoded by further DNA sequences in the sample. V usage is TRBV5-1 and J usage is TRBJ2-5; no reliable D call. Trimming took off 0 bases at V and 1 base at J, with 7 bases between the two ends. Germline-derived CDR1 and CDR2 are SGHRS and YFSETQ. The CDR3 is 14 amino acids. The CDR3 protein is CASSLVGSQETQYF. The CDR3 DNA reads TGCGCCAGCAGCTTGGTCGGTAGCCAAGAGACCCAGTACTTC.

V and J are TRBV6-5 and TRBJ2-5; 11 positions match TRBD2. CDR3 length: 13 residues. Trimming took 6 bases from V and 5 from J; bases not matched to a gene: 2. Looked up from germline, CDR1 is MNHEY and CDR2 is SVGAGI. Here the CDR3 DNA reads TGTGCCAGCAGACTAGCGGGAGCGGAGACCCAGTACTTC. This codes for CASRLAGAETQYF.

The V gene is TRBV28, the J gene TRBJ2-3, with D perhaps TRBD1 (6 bases). Germline loops: CDR1 MDHEN, CDR2 SYDVKM. The CDR3 is made up of 13 amino acids. V was cut by 8 bases and J by 8 bases, with 17 bases left in between. The CDR3 loop is CASDRSRRGTQYF. Here the CDR3 DNA reads TGTGCCAGCGACAGGAGCAGAAGGGGTACGCAGTATTTT.

The chain links TRBV5-5 to TRBJ2-7, with D possibly being TRBD2 (7 bases). Germline CDR1 reads SGHKS; CDR2 reads YYEKEE (reference sequence). The CDR3 runs 14 residues. V lost 4 bases and J lost 5, with 16 bases in between. This chain's CDR3 is CASSLGEGGNEQYF. The CDR3 coding sequence is TGTGCCAGCAGCCTGGGGGAGGGGGGCAACGAGCAGTACTTC.

The chain is built from TRBV18 and TRBJ2-7; 10 bases are shared with TRBD2. Germline CDR1 KGHSH, CDR2 LQKENI. The CDR3 is 16 residues long. V trimming: 3 bases; J trimming: 0 bases; junction bases outside the gene matches: 5. The CDR3 sequence: CASSPASGSGSYEQYF. The CDR3 nucleotides are TGTGCCAGCTCACCCGCTAGCGGGAGCGGCTCCTACGAGCAGTACTTC.

The chain links TRBV2 to TRBJ2-7, with D maybe TRBD1 (6 bases). CDR1 and CDR2 (germline): SNHLY, FYNNEI. The length of the CDR3 is 14 residues. V lost 6 bases, J lost 0 bases, and 12 bases lay in between. The CDR3 sequence: CASRARGSSYEQYF. The CDR3 nucleotides are TGTGCCAGCAGGGCCAGGGGTAGCTCCTACGAGCAGTACTTC.

This clone was seen only once. The rearrangement links TRBV6-5 to TRBJ1-2; TRBD1 aligns across 7 bases. This CDR3 spans 15 amino acids. CDR1 MNHEY and CDR2 SVGAGI come from the germline V gene. V shed 7 bases, J shed 2 bases, and the junction held 10 bases outside the gene matches. The CDR3 protein is CASIVDRQGNYGYTF. Here the CDR3 DNA reads TGTGCCAGCATCGTGGACCGACAGGGCAACTATGGCTACACCTTC.

The rearrangement joins TRBV28 to TRBJ1-4, with 8 bases lining up with TRBD1. Germline values: CDR1 MDHEN, CDR2 SYDVKM. Trimming took 6 bases from V and 7 from J; bases not matched to a gene: 7. The CDR3 sequence is 14 residues long. The CDR3 DNA follows: TGTGCCAGCAGGTCAGGGGGCGCAGGTGAAAAACTGTTTTTT. Protein: CASRSGGAGEKLFF.

The chain recombines TRBV7-3 with TRBJ2-2; 12 bases agree with TRBD2. After removal of 5 bases from V and 5 bases from J, the junction contained 6 bases not matched to a gene. Looked up from germline, CDR1 is SGHTA and CDR2 is FQGTGA. The CDR3 extends over 16 amino acids. In DNA form, the CDR3 reads TGTGCCAGCAGCCCCACTAGCGGGAGGAGGACCGGGGAGCTGTTTTTT. Its translation is CASSPTSGRRTGELFF.

This clone appeared a single time. The chain combines TRBV3-1 (or the pseudogene TRBV3-2) with TRBJ2-7; tentatively, D is TRBD1 (6 bases). V was shortened by 2 bases and J by 5 bases, with 13 bases between the two germline ends. This CDR3 is 14 amino acids long. Germline-derived CDR1 and CDR2 are LGHDT and YNNKEL (reference sequence). Here the CDR3 reads CASSQLTGFNEQYF. The CDR3 region has the DNA TGTGCCAGCAGCCAACTGACAGGATTCAACGAGCAGTACTTC.

J is TRBJ1-1 and V is TRBV6-6, with D uncertain. CDR3 length: 14 amino acids. Trimming left V 7 bases short and J 6 bases short, with 18 bases between. Germline V CDR1 and CDR2: MNHNY, SVGAGI (reference sequence). The chain's CDR3 is CASTQQIEAPEAFF. The CDR3 DNA reads as TGTGCCAGCACCCAACAAATCGAGGCTCCTGAAGCTTTCTTT.

The CDR3 nucleotides are TGTGCCAGCAAAATGGGAGGATTCAATCAGCCCCAGCATTTT. Translating gives CASKMGGFNQPQHF. The gene calls are TRBV28 and TRBJ1-5; D gene unclear. V lost 7 bases and J lost 3, with 13 bases in between. Germline CDR1 and CDR2: MDHEN and SYDVKM. The CDR3 consists of 14 residues. Supplemented by reference TRBV28 and TRBJ1-5, the full variable domain reads DVKVTQSSRYLVKRTGEKVFLECVQDMDHENMFWYRQDPGLGLRLIYFSYDVKMKEKGDIPEGYSVSREKKERFSLILESASTNQTSMYLCASKMGGFNQPQHFGDGTRLSIL.

The genes are TRBV6-2 or TRBV6-3 and TRBJ1-4; D is possibly TRBD1 (6 bases). Deletions cut 2 bases from V and 2 bases from J, with 12 bases between. CDR1 and CDR2 from the germline V gene are MNHEY and SVGEGT. This CDR3 has 16 residues. CDR3: CASSYAGVATNEKLFF. Written as DNA, the CDR3 is TGTGCCAGCAGTTACGCAGGGGTGGCGACTAATGAAAAACTGTTTTTT.

V and J are TRBV7-7 and TRBJ2-2; D remains ambiguous. Germline CDR1 is SSHAT and CDR2 is FNYEAQ (reference sequence). V lost 1 base to trimming and J lost 1 base, with 7 bases between them. This CDR3 comprises 15 residues. The CDR3 DNA reads TGTGCCAGCAGCTTAGGCAGTATGAACACCGGGGAGCTGTTTTTT. Protein sequence: CASSLGSMNTGELFF.

The rearrangement joins TRBV4-1 to TRBJ1-6, with TRBD1 matching 9 bases. The trim removed 4 bases at V and 4 bases at J, leaving 5 bases unmatched. In germline, CDR1 is MGHRA, CDR2 YSYEKL. This CDR3 comprises 16 residues. The DNA for the CDR3 is TGCGCCAGCAGCCTCCGGACAGGGGCATATAATTCACCCCTCCACTTT. Amino acids: CASSLRTGAYNSPLHF.

This clone was counted between two and nine times. The chain links TRBV7-2 to TRBJ2-1, with D tentatively TRBD2 (6 bases). Per germline, CDR1 SGHTA and CDR2 FQGNSA. V shed 7 bases and J shed 0 bases, with 19 bases lying between them. The CDR3 spans 17 residues. For the CDR3, the DNA is TGTGCCAGCACCCCCCGGCTAGCGCGCACCTCCTACAATGAGCAGTTCTTC. Translated, it gives CASTPRLARTSYNEQFF.

The chain employs TRBV28 and TRBJ1-1, with 7 positions matching TRBD1. With V trimmed by 3 bases and J by 1 base, 14 bases remained unmatched. The V gene's germline CDR1 is MDHEN and CDR2 SYDVKM. The CDR3 length is 18 residues. The CDR3 loop reads CASSFDPRTGPGNTEAFF. The CDR3 DNA follows: TGTGCCAGCAGTTTCGACCCCCGGACAGGCCCGGGGAACACTGAAGCTTTCTTT.

The genes are TRBV28 and TRBJ2-7; 8 positions agree with TRBD1. V trimming: 6 bases; J trimming: 3 bases; junction bases outside the gene matches: 7. The CDR3 has 14 amino acids. The germline V gene has CDR1 MDHEN and CDR2 SYDVKM. The DNA for the CDR3 is TGTGCCAGCAGAGGACAGGGAGAGCTCTACGAGCAGTACTTC. This gives the protein CASRGQGELYEQYF.

The sample holds one count of this clone. V gene TRBV10-2 combines with J gene TRBJ1-5; 9 nucleotides align to TRBD1. Germline CDR1 WSHSY, CDR2 SAAADI. The CDR3 runs to 16 residues. Germline trimming cut 3 bases from V and 0 bases from J; bases unmatched to any gene: 3. The CDR3 loop reads CASSEQGAYSNQPQHF. CDR3 nucleotide sequence: TGCGCCAGCAGTGAACAGGGGGCTTATAGCAATCAGCCCCAGCATTTT.

The V gene is TRBV4-2, the J gene TRBJ2-2; 8 nucleotides line up with TRBD2. With 6 bases clipped from V and 1 base from J, the junction kept 1 base outside the gene matches. The CDR3 runs 14 residues. Germline CDR1 and CDR2: LGHNA and YNFKEQ. CDR3 loop: CASRLAENTGELFF. CDR3 DNA sequence: TGTGCCAGCAGACTAGCGGAGAACACCGGGGAGCTGTTTTTT.

The chain has TRBV7-9 and TRBJ2-1; 9 nucleotides line up with TRBD1. This CDR3 contains 15 residues. CDR1 and CDR2 from the germline V gene are SEHNR and FQNEAQ (reference sequence). Losses at the gene ends were 5 bases for V and 5 bases for J; bases not matched to a gene: 7. The CDR3 nucleotides are TGTGCCAGCAGCCTCGTCGGGACAGGGCACAATGAGCAGTTCTTC. Its translation: CASSLVGTGHNEQFF.

The chain has TRBV7-2 and TRBJ2-2; a possible D gene is TRBD2 (5 bases). The CDR3 has 14 amino acids. In germline, CDR1 is SGHTA, CDR2 FQGNSA. Deletions cut 5 bases from V and 10 bases from J, with 17 bases between. This CDR3 reads CASSPQTTSSELFF. The CDR3 nucleotides are TGTGCCAGCAGCCCGCAGACCACTAGTTCGGAGCTGTTTTTT.

The chain links TRBV24-1 to TRBJ1-1, with a tentative D call TRBD1 (6 bases). The germline V gene has CDR1 KGHDR and CDR2 SFDVKD. Deletions cut 9 bases from V and 8 bases from J, with 15 bases between. The CDR3 totals 12 residues. The chain's CDR3 is CATPDRRAEAFF. Here the CDR3 DNA reads TGTGCCACCCCCGACAGGCGGGCCGAAGCTTTCTTT.

The chain recombines TRBV7-2 with TRBJ1-4; no definite D call. Germline lookup yields CDR1 SGHTA and CDR2 FQGNSA. This CDR3 comprises 13 residues. V was shortened by 4 bases and J by 6 bases, with 9 bases between the two germline ends. CDR3 in amino acids: CASSSGLYEKLFF. CDR3 sequence (DNA): TGTGCCAGCAGCTCGGGTCTTTATGAAAAACTGTTTTTT. Complete variable domain (other parts from reference TRBV7-2 and TRBJ1-4): GAGVSQSPSNKVTEKGKDVELRCDPISGHTALYWYRQSLGQGLEFLIYFQGNSAPDKSGLPSDRFSAERTGGSVSTLTIQRTQQEDSAVYLCASSSGLYEKLFFGSGTQLSVL.

The V and J genes are TRBV27 and TRBJ2-7; TRBD1 matches 11 bases. The CDR3 spans 14 residues. Germline V CDR1 and CDR2: MNHEY, SMNVEV (reference sequence). The V segment lost 3 bases and the J segment 7 bases; nucleotides outside the gene matches: 5. The DNA of the CDR3 is TGTGCCAGCAGTTTTTGGACAGGGGGCGGTGAGCAGTACTTC. Translating gives CASSFWTGGGEQYF.

The chain joins TRBV7-3 to TRBJ2-2; 9 positions match TRBD2. The germline V gene has CDR1 SGHTA and CDR2 FQGTGA. With 5 bases clipped from V and 3 bases from J, the junction kept 10 bases outside the gene matches. The CDR3 runs to 17 residues. The DNA of the CDR3 is TGTGCCAGCAGCCGCCCCGGGCTAGCGGGGCACACCGGGGAGCTGTTTTTT. Translating gives CASSRPGLAGHTGELFF.

Concerning this clone itself: The sample holds other DNA sequences that translate to the same CDR3. This chain joins TRBV11-2 and TRBJ1-5; 8 bases align to TRBD1. Germline lookup yields CDR1 SGHAT and CDR2 FQNNGV. Trimming cost V 5 bases and J 1 base; bases outside gene matches: 4. The CDR3 sequence is 15 residues long. The CDR3 reads CASSRDRGSNQPQHF. CDR3 DNA sequence: TGTGCCAGCAGCCGAGACAGGGGAAGCAATCAGCCCCAGCATTTT.